This TCR beta chain was found in a study of T cells in Graves' hyperthyroidism and ophthalmopathy. The patients, who ranged from 18 to 65 in age, presented with newly diagnosed hyperthyroidism lasting under 2 months. Exclusion criteria comprised uncontrolled infection, other autoimmune disease, pregnancy or lactation. This clonotype was counted ten times or more. Its matching antigen is unknown. Overall study results and limits: The model identified upcoming ophthalmopathy a median 6.5 months ahead of onset. Most thyroid clonotypes that were expanded above 0.001 also turned up in blood.

TCR beta CDR3 sequences were amplified from RNA transcripts. TCR CDR3 regions were first amplified by RT-PCR with HTBI primers. TCRdb recomputed calls from the multiplex PCR reads with MiXCR, one row per CDR3 protein. The data contain around 300,000 distinct CDR3 sequences, roughly an eighth of them singletons. The CDR3 extends over 13 amino acids. In germline, CDR1 is SQVTM, CDR2 ANQGSEA. Trimming pared 7 bases from V and 3 bases from J, leaving 15 bases between. The chain links TRBV29-1 to TRBJ1-1; D perhaps matches TRBD1 (5 bases). Sequencing input: blood. This TCR was sampled from a middle-aged woman with Graves' hyperthyroidism. The CDR3 DNA is TGCAGCGCCCACGCTCGGGGGGACACTGAAGCTTTCTTT. Translated, it gives CSAHARGDTEAFF.